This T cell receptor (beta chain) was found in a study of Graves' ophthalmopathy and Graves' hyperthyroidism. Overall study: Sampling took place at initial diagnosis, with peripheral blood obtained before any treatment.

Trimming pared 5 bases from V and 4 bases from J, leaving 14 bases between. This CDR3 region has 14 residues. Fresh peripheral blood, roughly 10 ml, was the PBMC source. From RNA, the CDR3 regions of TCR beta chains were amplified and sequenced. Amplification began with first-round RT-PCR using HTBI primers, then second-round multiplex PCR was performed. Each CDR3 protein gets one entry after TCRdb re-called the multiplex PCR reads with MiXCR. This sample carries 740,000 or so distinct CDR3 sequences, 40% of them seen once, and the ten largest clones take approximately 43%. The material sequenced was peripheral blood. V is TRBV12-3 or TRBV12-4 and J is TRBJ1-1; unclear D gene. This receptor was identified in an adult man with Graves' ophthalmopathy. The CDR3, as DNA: TGTGCCAGCAGTCCTAGGGAGACCGTCACTGAAGCTTTCTTT. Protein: CASSPRETVTEAFF.